Below are 7 T cell receptor beta chains sequenced from a single sample in a study of shared clonotypes between healthy human individuals. The table came from immunoSEQ multiplex PCR; TCRdb's copy has only in-frame clones and leaves some out. The sample records some 1.5 million clones, roughly 97% being singletons. Sequencing used naive CD4+ T cells sorted from blood. Documented subset: CD45RA+ positively selected. The source of these receptors is a man under 40 in good health.

This clone is a singleton in its sample. This sample also contains other DNA sequences that code for the same CDR3. The chain carries TRBV5-1 and TRBJ2-3; 8 bases are shared with TRBD2. The length of the CDR3 is 15 residues. V dropped 1 base and J dropped 4; count of bases not matched to a gene: 5. Germline V gives CDR1 SGHRS, CDR2 YFSETQ. The CDR3 spells CASSLTGRAADTQYF. The CDR3 coding sequence is TGCGCCAGCAGCTTGACCGGGAGGGCGGCAGATACGCAGTATTTT.

This chain links TRBV5-1 with TRBJ1-4; D not certain. V lost 1 base, J lost 7 bases, and 11 bases lay in between. Germline V gene sequence: CDR1 SGHRS, CDR2 YFSETQ. The length of the CDR3 is 14 residues. CDR3 bases: TGCGCCAGCAGCTTGTGGGTTTCAGGTGAAAAACTGTTTTTT. Its protein product is CASSLWVSGEKLFF.

This chain joins TRBV5-6 and TRBJ1-2; D gene ambiguous. There are 15 residues in the CDR3. Per the germline V gene, CDR1 is SGHDT and CDR2 is YYEEEE. Between the trimmed V and J ends, which lost 4 bases and 2 bases, there was a span of 15 bases. The CDR3 DNA reads as TGTGCCAGCAGCCGGATGTGGGCAAGAAACTATGGCTACACCTTC. This sequence encodes CASSRMWARNYGYTF. The full variable domain, its missing parts supplied by reference TRBV5-6 and TRBJ1-2, is DAGVTQSPTHLIKTRGQQVTLRCSPKSGHDTVSWYQQALGQGPQFIFQYYEEEERQRGNFPDRFSGHQFPNYSSELNVNALLLGDSALYLCASSRMWARNYGYTFGSGTRLTVV.

This rearrangement joins TRBV7-9 to TRBJ1-2; 7 bases line up with TRBD1. V dropped 0 bases and J dropped 5; count of bases not matched to a gene: 9. The CDR3 spans 16 residues. Germline CDR1 SEHNR, CDR2 FQNEAQ (reference sequence). CDR3: CASSLANGRGGYGYTF. As DNA, the CDR3 is TGTGCCAGCAGCTTAGCAAACGGCAGGGGGGGATATGGCTACACCTTC.

V and J are TRBV4-2 and TRBJ2-1, with 14 bases aligning to TRBD2. V dropped 4 bases and J dropped 6; count of bases not matched to a gene: 5. This CDR3 has 16 residues. The germline gives CDR1 LGHNA, CDR2 YNFKEQ. CDR3 in amino acids: CASSPLGLAGANEQFF. For the CDR3, the DNA is TGTGCCAGCAGCCCCTTGGGACTAGCGGGGGCCAATGAGCAGTTCTTC.

The J gene is TRBJ2-1, the V gene TRBV9; D may be TRBD2 (6 bases). Germline V gene sequence: CDR1 SGDLS, CDR2 YYNGEE. CDR3 length equals 16 residues. The ends were cut back, 2 bases at V and 0 bases at J, with 12 bases in the middle. Here the CDR3 DNA reads TGTGCCAGCAGCGTCCGGGACTCGAGCTCCTACAATGAGCAGTTCTTC. It yields the protein CASSVRDSSSYNEQFF.

The chain recombines TRBV7-2 with TRBJ2-3; the match to TRBD2 covers 11 bases. J was trimmed by 4 bases and V by 1 base; bases with no gene match: 4. The germline gives CDR1 SGHTA, CDR2 FQGNSA. The length of the CDR3 is 16 residues. In DNA, the CDR3 is TGTGCCAGCAGCTTAGATAGCGGGAGGGTGGCAGATACGCAGTATTTT. Its protein is CASSLDSGRVADTQYF.